This T cell receptor beta chain derives from a study of cytomegalovirus exposure and HLA in healthy donors. The overall study: The 130 or so validation repertoires used the same platform as the roughly 700 first-cohort repertoires (as reported by a later analysis). Study-level results: Cytomegalovirus-associated TCR beta chains were listed, numbering 164. The finding came from a later analysis; first-cohort TCR clusters tended to co-occur in the 130 or so validation repertoires.

The donors were members of the validation cohort comprising over 100 subjects, separate from the roughly 700-subject first cohort. Method: immunoSEQ multiplex PCR; TCRdb's copy keeps in-frame clones and lacks some. The sample carries some 90,000 clones, roughly 85% recorded once. Comments on this clone: The antigen remains undetermined.

This clonotype was obtained from a woman aged 25 to 39 in good health and CMV-seronegative. Sequences were obtained from PBMCs.

CDR3 region: CASSPPLGTGKGGYTF. DNA for the CDR3: TGTGCCAGCAGCCCACCTCTCGGGACAGGGAAAGGAGGCTACACCTTC. The rearrangement links TRBV5-4 to TRBJ1-2; 9 bases match TRBD1. The CDR3 is made up of 16 amino acids. V lost 4 bases, J lost 8 bases, and 15 bases stayed unmatched. Germline V lookup: CDR1 SGHNT, CDR2 YYREEE (reference sequence).